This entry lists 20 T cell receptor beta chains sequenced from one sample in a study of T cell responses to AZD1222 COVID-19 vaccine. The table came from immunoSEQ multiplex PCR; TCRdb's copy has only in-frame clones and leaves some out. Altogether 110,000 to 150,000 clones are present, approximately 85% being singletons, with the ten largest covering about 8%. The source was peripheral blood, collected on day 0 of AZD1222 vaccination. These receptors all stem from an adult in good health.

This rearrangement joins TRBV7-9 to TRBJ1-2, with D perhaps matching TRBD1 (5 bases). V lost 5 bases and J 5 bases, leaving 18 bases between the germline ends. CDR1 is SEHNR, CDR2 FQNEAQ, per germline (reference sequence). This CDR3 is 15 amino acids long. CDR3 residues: CASSPRQLIGYGYTF. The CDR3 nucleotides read TGTGCCAGCAGCCCAAGACAGCTTATTGGGTATGGCTACACCTTC.

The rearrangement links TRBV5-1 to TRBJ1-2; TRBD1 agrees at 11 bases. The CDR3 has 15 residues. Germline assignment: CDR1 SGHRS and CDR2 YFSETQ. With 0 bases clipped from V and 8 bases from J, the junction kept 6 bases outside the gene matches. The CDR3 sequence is CASSLGDRGTEGYTF. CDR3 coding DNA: TGCGCCAGCAGCTTGGGGGACAGGGGGACGGAAGGCTACACCTTC.

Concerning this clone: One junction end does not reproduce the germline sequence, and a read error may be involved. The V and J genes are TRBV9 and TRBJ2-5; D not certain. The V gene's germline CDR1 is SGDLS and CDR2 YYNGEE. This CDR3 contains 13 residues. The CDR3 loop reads CASGVTAQETQYF. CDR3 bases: TGTGCCAGCGGCGTAACCGCTCAAGAGACCCAGTACTTC.

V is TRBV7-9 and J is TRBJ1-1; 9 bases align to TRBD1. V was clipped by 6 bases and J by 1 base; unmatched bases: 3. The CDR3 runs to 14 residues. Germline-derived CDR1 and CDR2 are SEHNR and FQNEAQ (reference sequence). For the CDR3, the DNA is TGTGCCAGCAGACAGGGGGCCGGGAACACTGAAGCTTTCTTT. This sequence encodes CASRQGAGNTEAFF.

CDR3 nucleotides: TGCAGCGGGGCGATAGAAACTGAAGCTTTCTTT. Translating gives CSGAIETEAFF. J is TRBJ1-1 and V is TRBV29-1; D unclear. This CDR3 is 11 amino acids long. V was trimmed by 7 bases and J by 5 bases, leaving 11 bases between them. CDR1 SQVTM and CDR2 ANQGSEA come from the germline V gene. The whole variable domain, remainder taken from reference TRBV29-1 and TRBJ1-1, is SAVISQKPSRDICQRGTSLTIQCQVDSQVTMMFWYRQQPGQSLTLIATANQGSEATYESGFVIDKFPISRPNLTFSTLTVSNMSPEDSSIYLCSGAIETEAFFGQGTRLTVV.

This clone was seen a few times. The CDR3 spells CASSGTSWSPLHF. In DNA form, the CDR3 reads TGTGCCAGCAGCGGAACGAGTTGGTCACCCCTCCACTTT. The chain recombines TRBV9 with TRBJ1-6; D unresolved. Per the germline V gene, CDR1 is SGDLS and CDR2 is YYNGEE. Trimming removed 3 bases from V and 10 bases from J, with 11 bases in between. CDR3 length: 13 residues.

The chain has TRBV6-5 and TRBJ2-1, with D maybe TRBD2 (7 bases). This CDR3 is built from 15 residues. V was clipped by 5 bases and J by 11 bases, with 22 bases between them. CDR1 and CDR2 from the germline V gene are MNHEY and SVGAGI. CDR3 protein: CASSQFYGGQVKQFF. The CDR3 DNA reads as TGTGCCAGCAGTCAGTTTTACGGGGGGCAGGTGAAGCAGTTCTTC.

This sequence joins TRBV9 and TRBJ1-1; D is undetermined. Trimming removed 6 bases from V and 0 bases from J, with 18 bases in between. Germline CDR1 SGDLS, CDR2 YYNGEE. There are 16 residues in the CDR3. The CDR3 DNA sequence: TGTGCCAGCATCTTCCTATCGGACGGTATGAACACTGAAGCTTTCTTT. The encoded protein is CASIFLSDGMNTEAFF.

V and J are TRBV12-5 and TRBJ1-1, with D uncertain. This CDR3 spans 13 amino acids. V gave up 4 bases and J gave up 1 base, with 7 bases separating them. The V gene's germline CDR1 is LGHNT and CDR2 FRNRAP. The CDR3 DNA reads TGTGCTAGTGGTTCGATCAGGAACACTGAAGCTTTCTTT. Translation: CASGSIRNTEAFF.

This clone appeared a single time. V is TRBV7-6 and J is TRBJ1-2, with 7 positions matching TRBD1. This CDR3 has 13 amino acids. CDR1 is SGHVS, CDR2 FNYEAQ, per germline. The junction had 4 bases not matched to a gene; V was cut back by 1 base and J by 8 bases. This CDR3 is CASSLGQGGGYTF. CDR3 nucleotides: TGTGCCAGCAGCTTAGGACAGGGAGGCGGCTACACCTTC.

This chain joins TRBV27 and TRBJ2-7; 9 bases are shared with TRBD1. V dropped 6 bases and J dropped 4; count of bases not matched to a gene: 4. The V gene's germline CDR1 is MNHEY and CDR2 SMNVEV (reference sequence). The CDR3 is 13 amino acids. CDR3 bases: TGTGCCAGCAGGAGACAGGGGGAATACGAGCAGTACTTC. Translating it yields CASRRQGEYEQYF.

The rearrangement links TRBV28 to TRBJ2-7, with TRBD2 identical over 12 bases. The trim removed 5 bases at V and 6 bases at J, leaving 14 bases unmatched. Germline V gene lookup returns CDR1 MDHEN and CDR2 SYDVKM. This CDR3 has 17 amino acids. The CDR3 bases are TGTGCCAGCAGTCGTTGGACCCTAGCGGGAGGGCCAGGCGAGCAGTACTTC. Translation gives CASSRWTLAGGPGEQYF.

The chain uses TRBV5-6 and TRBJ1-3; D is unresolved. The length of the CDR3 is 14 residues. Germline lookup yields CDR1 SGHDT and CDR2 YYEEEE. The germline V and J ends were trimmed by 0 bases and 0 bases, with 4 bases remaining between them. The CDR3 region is CASSLVSSGNTIYF. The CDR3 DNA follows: TGTGCCAGCAGCTTGGTGAGCTCTGGAAACACCATATATTTT. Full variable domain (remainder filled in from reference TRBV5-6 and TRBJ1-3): DAGVTQSPTHLIKTRGQQVTLRCSPKSGHDTVSWYQQALGQGPQFIFQYYEEEERQRGNFPDRFSGHQFPNYSSELNVNALLLGDSALYLCASSLVSSGNTIYFGEGSWLTVV.

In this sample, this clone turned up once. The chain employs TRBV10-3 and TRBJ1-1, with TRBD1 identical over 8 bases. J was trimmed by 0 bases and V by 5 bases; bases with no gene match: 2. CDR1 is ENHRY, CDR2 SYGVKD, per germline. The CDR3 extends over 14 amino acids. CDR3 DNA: TGTGCCATCAGTCGACAGGGGATGAACACTGAAGCTTTCTTT. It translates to CAISRQGMNTEAFF.

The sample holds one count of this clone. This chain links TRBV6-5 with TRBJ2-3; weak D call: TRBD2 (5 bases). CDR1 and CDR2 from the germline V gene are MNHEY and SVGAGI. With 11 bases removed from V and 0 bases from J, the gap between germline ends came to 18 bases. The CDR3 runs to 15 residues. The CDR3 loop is CASLRAFSSTDTQYF. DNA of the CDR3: TGTGCCTCGCTGAGGGCCTTTTCTAGCACAGATACGCAGTATTTT.

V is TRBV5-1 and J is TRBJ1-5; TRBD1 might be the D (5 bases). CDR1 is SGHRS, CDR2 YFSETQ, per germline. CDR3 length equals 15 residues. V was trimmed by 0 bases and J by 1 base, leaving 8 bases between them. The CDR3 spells CASSLGGLSNQPQHF. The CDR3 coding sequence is TGCGCCAGCAGCTTGGGGGGACTGAGCAATCAGCCCCAGCATTTT.

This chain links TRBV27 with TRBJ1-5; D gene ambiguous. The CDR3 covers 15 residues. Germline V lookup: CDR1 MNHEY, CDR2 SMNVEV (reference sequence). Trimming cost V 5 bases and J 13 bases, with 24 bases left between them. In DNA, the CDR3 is TGTGCCAGCAGTCCCGCCGGCGGGGTGTACACCAAACAGCATTTT. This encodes CASSPAGGVYTKQHF.

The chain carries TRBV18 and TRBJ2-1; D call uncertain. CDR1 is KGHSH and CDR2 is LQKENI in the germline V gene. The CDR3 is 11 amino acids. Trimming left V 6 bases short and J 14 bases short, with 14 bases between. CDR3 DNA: TGTGCCAGCTCCCCCGAGGAACAGAAGTTCTTC. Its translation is CASSPEEQKFF.

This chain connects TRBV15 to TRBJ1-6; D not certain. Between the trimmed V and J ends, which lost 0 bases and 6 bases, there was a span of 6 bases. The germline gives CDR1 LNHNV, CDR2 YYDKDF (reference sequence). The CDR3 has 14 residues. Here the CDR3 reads CATSRDFGNSPLHF. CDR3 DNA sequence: TGTGCCACCAGCAGAGATTTCGGTAATTCACCCCTCCACTTT.

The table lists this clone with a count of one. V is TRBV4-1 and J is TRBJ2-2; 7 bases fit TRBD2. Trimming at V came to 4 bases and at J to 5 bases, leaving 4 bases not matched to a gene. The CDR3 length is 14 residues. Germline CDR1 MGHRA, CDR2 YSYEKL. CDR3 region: CASSREGNTGELFF. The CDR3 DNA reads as TGCGCCAGCAGCCGGGAGGGGAATACCGGGGAGCTGTTTTTT.